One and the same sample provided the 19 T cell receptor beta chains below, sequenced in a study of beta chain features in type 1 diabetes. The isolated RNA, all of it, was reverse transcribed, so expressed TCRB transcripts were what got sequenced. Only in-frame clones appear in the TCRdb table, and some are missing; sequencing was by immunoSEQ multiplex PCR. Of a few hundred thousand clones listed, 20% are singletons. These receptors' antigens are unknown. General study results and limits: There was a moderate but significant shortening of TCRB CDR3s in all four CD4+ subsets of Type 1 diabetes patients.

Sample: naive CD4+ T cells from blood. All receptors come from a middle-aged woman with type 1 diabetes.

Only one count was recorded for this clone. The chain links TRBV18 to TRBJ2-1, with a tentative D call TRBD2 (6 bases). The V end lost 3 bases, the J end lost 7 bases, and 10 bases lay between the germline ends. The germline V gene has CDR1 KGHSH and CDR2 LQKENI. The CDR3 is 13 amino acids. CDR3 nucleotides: TGTGCCAGCTCACCCGGGACTTTTAATGAGCAGTTCTTC. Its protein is CASSPGTFNEQFF.

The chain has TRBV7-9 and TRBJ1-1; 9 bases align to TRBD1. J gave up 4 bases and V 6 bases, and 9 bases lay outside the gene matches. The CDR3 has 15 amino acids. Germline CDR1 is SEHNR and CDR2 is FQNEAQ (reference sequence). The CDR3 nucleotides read TGTGCCAGCAGTCCTCCCGGACAGGGGATCACTGAAGCTTTCTTT. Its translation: CASSPPGQGITEAFF.

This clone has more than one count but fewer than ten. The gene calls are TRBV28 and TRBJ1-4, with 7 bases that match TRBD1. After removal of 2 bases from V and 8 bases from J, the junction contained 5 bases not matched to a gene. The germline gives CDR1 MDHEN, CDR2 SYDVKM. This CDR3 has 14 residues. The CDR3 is CASSLGTVREKLFF. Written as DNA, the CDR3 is TGTGCCAGCAGTTTAGGGACAGTTCGGGAAAAACTGTTTTTT.

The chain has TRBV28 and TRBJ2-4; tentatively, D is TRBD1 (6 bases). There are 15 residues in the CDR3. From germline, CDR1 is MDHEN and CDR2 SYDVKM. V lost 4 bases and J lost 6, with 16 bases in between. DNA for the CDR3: TGTGCCAGCAGTTCGACCCCGGACAGATCAAACATTCAGTACTTC. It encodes CASSSTPDRSNIQYF. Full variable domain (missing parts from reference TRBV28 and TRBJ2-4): DVKVTQSSRYLVKRTGEKVFLECVQDMDHENMFWYRQDPGLGLRLIYFSYDVKMKEKGDIPEGYSVSREKKERFSLILESASTNQTSMYLCASSSTPDRSNIQYFGAGTRLSVL.

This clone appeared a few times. CDR3 bases: TGTGCCAGCAGGCATCGACACATGAACACTGAAGCTTTCTTT. It is translated as CASRHRHMNTEAFF. The genes are TRBV27 and TRBJ1-1; D gene uncertain. Between the trimmed V and J ends, which lost 6 bases and 0 bases, there was a span of 11 bases. CDR3 length: 14 residues. Looked up from germline, CDR1 is MNHEY and CDR2 is SMNVEV (reference sequence).

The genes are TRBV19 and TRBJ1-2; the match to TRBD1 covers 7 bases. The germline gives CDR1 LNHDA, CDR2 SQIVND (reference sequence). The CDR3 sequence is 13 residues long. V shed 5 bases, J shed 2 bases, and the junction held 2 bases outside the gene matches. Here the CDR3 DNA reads TGTGCCAGTAGTTCGGACAGGAACTATGGCTACACCTTC. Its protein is CASSSDRNYGYTF. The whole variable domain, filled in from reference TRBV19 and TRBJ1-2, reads DGGITQSPKYLFRKEGQNVTLSCEQNLNHDAMYWYRQDPGQGLRLIYYSQIVNDFQKGDIAEGYSVSREKKESFPLTVTSAQKNPTAFYLCASSSDRNYGYTFGSGTRLTVV.

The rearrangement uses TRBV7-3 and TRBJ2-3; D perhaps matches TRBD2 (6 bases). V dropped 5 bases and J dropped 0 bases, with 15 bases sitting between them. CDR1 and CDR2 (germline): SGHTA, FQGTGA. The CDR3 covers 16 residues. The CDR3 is CASSPRAGRSTDTQYF. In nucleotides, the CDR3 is TGTGCCAGCAGCCCCCGAGCAGGGAGGAGCACAGATACGCAGTATTTT.

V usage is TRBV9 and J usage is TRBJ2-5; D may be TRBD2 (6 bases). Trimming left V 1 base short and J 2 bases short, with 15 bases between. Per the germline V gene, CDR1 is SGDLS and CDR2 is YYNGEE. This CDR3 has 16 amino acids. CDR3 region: CASSVTGTAGQETQYF. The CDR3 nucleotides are TGTGCCAGCAGCGTAACTGGGACGGCGGGGCAAGAGACCCAGTACTTC.

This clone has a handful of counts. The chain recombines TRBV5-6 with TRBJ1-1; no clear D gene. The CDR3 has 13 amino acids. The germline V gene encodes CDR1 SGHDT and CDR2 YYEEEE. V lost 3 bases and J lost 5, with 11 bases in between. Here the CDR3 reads CASSWIEGTEAFF. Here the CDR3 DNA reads TGTGCCAGCAGCTGGATCGAGGGTACTGAAGCTTTCTTT. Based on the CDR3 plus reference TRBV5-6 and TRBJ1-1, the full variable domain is DAGVTQSPTHLIKTRGQQVTLRCSPKSGHDTVSWYQQALGQGPQFIFQYYEEEERQRGNFPDRFSGHQFPNYSSELNVNALLLGDSALYLCASSWIEGTEAFFGQGTRLTVV.

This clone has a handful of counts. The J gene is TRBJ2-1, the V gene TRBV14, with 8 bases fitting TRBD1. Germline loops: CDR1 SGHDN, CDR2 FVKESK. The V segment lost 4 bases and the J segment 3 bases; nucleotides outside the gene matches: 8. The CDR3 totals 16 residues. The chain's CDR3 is CASSRTDGTGYNEQFF. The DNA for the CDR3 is TGTGCCAGCAGCCGAACCGACGGGACAGGCTACAATGAGCAGTTCTTC.

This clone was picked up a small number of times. In DNA form, the CDR3 reads TGTGCCAGCAGCCCCCAGGGGGCGTTGGACACTGAAGCTTTCTTT. Protein sequence: CASSPQGALDTEAFF. This chain connects TRBV5-4 to TRBJ1-1, with 8 bases fitting TRBD1. V was clipped by 4 bases and J by 3 bases; unmatched bases: 8. This CDR3 has 15 amino acids. CDR1 and CDR2 (germline): SGHNT, YYREEE (reference sequence).

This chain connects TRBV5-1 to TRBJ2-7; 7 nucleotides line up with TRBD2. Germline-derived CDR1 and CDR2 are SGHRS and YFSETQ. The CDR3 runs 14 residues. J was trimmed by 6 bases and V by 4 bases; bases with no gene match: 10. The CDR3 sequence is CASSQGGGFREQYF. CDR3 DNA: TGCGCCAGCAGCCAGGGCGGGGGATTCCGCGAGCAGTACTTC.

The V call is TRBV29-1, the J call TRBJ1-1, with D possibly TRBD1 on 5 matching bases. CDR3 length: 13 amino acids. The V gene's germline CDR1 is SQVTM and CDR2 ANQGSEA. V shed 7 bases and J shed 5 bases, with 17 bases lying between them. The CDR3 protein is CSDSQGLWTEAFF. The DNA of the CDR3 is TGCAGCGATTCGCAGGGTTTGTGGACTGAAGCTTTCTTT.

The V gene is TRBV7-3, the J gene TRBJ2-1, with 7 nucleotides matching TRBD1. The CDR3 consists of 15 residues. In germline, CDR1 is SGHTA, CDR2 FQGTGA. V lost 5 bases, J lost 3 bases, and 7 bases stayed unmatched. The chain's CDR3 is CASSEDRPNYNEQFF. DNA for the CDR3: TGTGCCAGCAGCGAGGACAGGCCAAACTACAATGAGCAGTTCTTC.

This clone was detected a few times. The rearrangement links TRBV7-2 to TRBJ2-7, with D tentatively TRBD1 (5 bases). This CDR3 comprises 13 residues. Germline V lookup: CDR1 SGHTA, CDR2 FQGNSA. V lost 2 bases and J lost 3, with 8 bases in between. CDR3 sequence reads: CASSLQGGYEQYF. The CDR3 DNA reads TGTGCCAGCAGCTTACAGGGCGGCTACGAGCAGTACTTC.

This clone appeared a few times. This CDR3 reads CASSPGTPEQFF. The CDR3 coding sequence is TGTGCCAGCAGCCCTGGGACACCTGAGCAGTTCTTC. The rearrangement joins TRBV7-6 to TRBJ2-1; a weak D match, TRBD1 (6 bases). Germline V gene lookup returns CDR1 SGHVS and CDR2 FNYEAQ. This CDR3 region has 12 residues. V lost 5 bases and J lost 9, with 11 bases in between.

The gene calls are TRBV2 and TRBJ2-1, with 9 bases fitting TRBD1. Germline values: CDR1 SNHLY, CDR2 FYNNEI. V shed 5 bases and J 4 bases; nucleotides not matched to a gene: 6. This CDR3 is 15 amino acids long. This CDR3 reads CASSFDRGGYNEQFF. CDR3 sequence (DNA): TGTGCCAGCAGTTTTGACAGGGGGGGATACAATGAGCAGTTCTTC.

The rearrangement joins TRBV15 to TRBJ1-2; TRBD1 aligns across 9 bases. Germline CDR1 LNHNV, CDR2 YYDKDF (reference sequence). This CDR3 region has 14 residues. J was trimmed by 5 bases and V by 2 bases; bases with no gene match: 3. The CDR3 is CATSRTGGGYGYTF. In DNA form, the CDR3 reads TGTGCCACCAGCAGAACAGGGGGCGGGTATGGCTACACCTTC.

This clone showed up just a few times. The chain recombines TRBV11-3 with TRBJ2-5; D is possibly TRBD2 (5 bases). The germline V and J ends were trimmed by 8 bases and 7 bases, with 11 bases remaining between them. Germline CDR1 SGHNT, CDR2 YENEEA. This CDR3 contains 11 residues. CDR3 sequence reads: CASANRGTQYF. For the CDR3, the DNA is TGTGCCAGCGCAAATCGGGGGACCCAGTACTTC.